One and the same sample provided the 30 T cell receptor beta chains below, sequenced in a study of early T cells in non-severe SARS-CoV-2 infection. Using its own MiXCR run on the 5' RACE reads, TCRdb lists one record per CDR3 protein. The table has about 80,000 distinct CDR3 sequences, roughly 12% seen once. Sequencing used whole blood. Every receptor here comes from an adult who was a healthcare worker with PCR-confirmed SARS-CoV-2 infection or an uninfected control (not recorded which).

The genes are TRBV7-3 and TRBJ2-1; D may be TRBD1 or TRBD2 (6 bases each). The CDR3 loop spans 14 amino acids. The germline V gene encodes CDR1 SGHTA and CDR2 FQGTGA. Deletions cut 5 bases from V and 8 bases from J, with 16 bases between. For the CDR3, the DNA is TGTGCCAGCAGCCCCCGGGGGCTGTCGGATGAGCAGTTCTTC. The encoded protein is CASSPRGLSDEQFF.

This clonotype was picked up many times. The V gene is TRBV3-1, the J gene TRBJ2-5; D gene unclear. Trimming took off 5 bases at V and 5 bases at J, with 18 bases between the two ends. Germline CDR1 and CDR2: LGHDT and YNNKEL (reference sequence). CDR3 size: 15 residues. The CDR3 DNA reads TGTGCCAGCAGCTCTCAGAATGGGCCGGTGGAGACCCAGTACTTC. This gives the protein CASSSQNGPVETQYF.

In this sample, this clonotype turned up many times. The genes are TRBV12-3 or TRBV12-4 and TRBJ1-6, with TRBD1 matching 7 bases. V shed 1 base, J shed 7 bases, and the junction held 4 bases outside the gene matches. This CDR3 has 15 residues. CDR3 amino acids: CASSLGTGRNSPLHF. CDR3 DNA: TGTGCCAGCAGTTTAGGGACAGGTCGGAATTCACCCCTCCACTTT.

The rearrangement joins TRBV29-1 to TRBJ2-5; weak D call: TRBD1 (6 bases). Germline lookup yields CDR1 SQVTM and CDR2 ANQGSEA. V dropped 3 bases and J dropped 8 bases, with 10 bases sitting between them. The CDR3 extends over 11 amino acids. The CDR3 loop is CSVDEQGTQYF. In nucleotides, the CDR3 is TGCAGCGTTGATGAACAGGGCACCCAGTACTTC.

The rearrangement uses TRBV30 and TRBJ2-3; the D call may be TRBD1 or TRBD2 (6 bases each). The CDR3 is 14 residues long. Per the germline V gene, CDR1 is GTSNPN and CDR2 is SVGIG (reference sequence). The germline V and J ends were trimmed by 1 base and 0 bases, with 8 bases remaining between them. The CDR3 is CAWSEGGSTDTQYF. The CDR3 coding sequence is TGTGCCTGGAGTGAGGGGGGAAGCACAGATACGCAGTATTTT.

Only a few counts were recorded for this clonotype. The genes are TRBV18 and TRBJ1-6; D is unclear. Germline V gene data show CDR1 as KGHSH and CDR2 as LQKENI. Trimming shortened V by 2 bases and J by 5 bases, and 7 bases separated the two germline ends. The CDR3 covers 14 residues. This CDR3 reads CASSPTADNSPLHF. CDR3 bases: TGTGCCAGCTCACCAACAGCAGATAATTCACCCCTCCACTTT.

This clonotype ranks as medium-sized. This chain joins TRBV27 and TRBJ2-3, with D perhaps TRBD1 (6 bases). Germline CDR1 reads MNHEY; CDR2 reads SMNVEV (reference sequence). This CDR3 region has 15 residues. Trimming removed 3 bases from V and 0 bases from J, with 10 bases in between. The CDR3 bases are TGTGCCAGCAGTTTCCTGGGACATAGCACAGATACGCAGTATTTT. This codes for CASSFLGHSTDTQYF.

This clonotype was seen at least ten times. The chain links TRBV5-1 to TRBJ1-1; D uncertain. The CDR3 runs 13 residues. CDR1 is SGHRS, CDR2 YFSETQ, per germline. Trimming removed 2 bases from V and 1 base from J, with 6 bases in between. Here the CDR3 DNA reads TGCGCCAGCAGCTTCGGCCGGAACACTGAAGCTTTCTTT. It is translated as CASSFGRNTEAFF. The variable domain in full, completed from reference TRBV5-1 and TRBJ1-1, reads KAGVTQTPRYLIKTRGQQVTLSCSPISGHRSVSWYQQTPGQGLQFLFEYFSETQRNKGNFPGRFSGRQFSNSRSEMNVSTLELGDSALYLCASSFGRNTEAFFGQGTRLTVV.

This clonotype was observed a few times. The V and J genes are TRBV5-6 and TRBJ1-3; no reliable D call. V was cut by 7 bases and J by 0 bases, with 8 bases left in between. The germline V gene encodes CDR1 SGHDT and CDR2 YYEEEE. This CDR3 is 13 amino acids long. CDR3 DNA: TGTGCCAGCTCCAGTTTCTCTGGAAACACCATATATTTT. Amino acid sequence: CASSSFSGNTIYF.

This clonotype was seen only a few times. V gene TRBV7-2 combines with J gene TRBJ2-2; 8 bases fit TRBD2. V lost 4 bases to trimming and J lost 7 bases; unmatched junction nucleotides: 11. CDR1 and CDR2 (germline): SGHTA, FQGNSA. This CDR3 has 16 amino acids. CDR3 bases: TGTGCCAGCAGCTCCCTTCAAGCGGGAGTCAGCGGGGAGCTGTTTTTT. As protein: CASSSLQAGVSGELFF.

The rearrangement uses TRBV5-1 and TRBJ2-7, with 11 positions matching TRBD1. The V segment lost 9 bases and the J segment 0 bases; nucleotides outside the gene matches: 5. Germline V gene lookup returns CDR1 SGHRS and CDR2 YFSETQ. The CDR3 is 14 amino acids. The CDR3 reads CATRTGGNSYEQYF. For the CDR3, the DNA is TGCGCCACCCGGACAGGGGGCAACTCCTACGAGCAGTACTTC.

This clonotype was detected many times. The chain couples TRBV18 to TRBJ1-4; TRBD1 might be the D (6 bases). The ends were cut back, 4 bases at V and 5 bases at J, with 11 bases in the middle. The CDR3 is 14 amino acids. CDR1 and CDR2 from the germline V gene are KGHSH and LQKENI. CDR3 residues: CASSRQVLNEKLFF. Written as DNA, the CDR3 is TGTGCCAGCTCACGACAGGTTTTAAATGAAAAACTGTTTTTT.

The J gene is TRBJ1-4, the V gene TRBV5-4; D uncertain. This CDR3 comprises 16 residues. Trimming cost V 4 bases and J 0 bases, with 13 bases left between them. Germline CDR1 is SGHNT and CDR2 is YYREEE (reference sequence). This CDR3 reads CASSPGAGATNEKLFF. In DNA, the CDR3 is TGTGCCAGCAGCCCTGGCGCCGGGGCAACTAATGAAAAACTGTTTTTT.

This clonotype has a count of ten or more. This chain uses TRBV5-1 with TRBJ2-7; 10 nucleotides line up with TRBD2. The CDR3 loop spans 16 amino acids. CDR1 is SGHRS and CDR2 is YFSETQ in the germline V gene. V lost 5 bases, J lost 5 bases, and 13 bases stayed unmatched. Written as DNA, the CDR3 is TGCGCCAGCAGACCTTTAGCGGGAGGTGTAAACAACGAGCAGTACTTC. It yields the protein CASRPLAGGVNNEQYF.

J is TRBJ2-5 and V is TRBV3-1; D may be TRBD2 (5 bases). Per the germline V gene, CDR1 is LGHDT and CDR2 is YNNKEL (reference sequence). This CDR3 contains 15 residues. V was clipped by 0 bases and J by 2 bases, with 10 bases between them. CDR3 sequence reads: CASSQDWGAQETQYF. In nucleotides, the CDR3 is TGTGCCAGCAGCCAAGATTGGGGAGCTCAAGAGACCCAGTACTTC.

This clonotype was detected ten times or more. This chain joins TRBV20-1 and TRBJ1-5; D is perhaps TRBD1 (6 bases). In germline, CDR1 is DFQATT, CDR2 SNEGSKA (reference sequence). V lost 0 bases and J lost 4, with 13 bases in between. CDR3 length: 15 residues. The CDR3: CSARDEGGRNQPQHF. CDR3 sequence (DNA): TGCAGTGCTAGAGATGAGGGGGGGAGGAATCAGCCCCAGCATTTT.

By share, this clonotype counts as medium-sized. The chain is built from TRBV4-2 and TRBJ2-2; D gene uncertain. Germline loops: CDR1 LGHNA, CDR2 YNFKEQ. Between the trimmed V and J ends, which lost 5 bases and 0 bases, there was a span of 10 bases. This CDR3 is built from 15 residues. CDR3 amino acids: CASSERAANTGELFF. The CDR3 DNA follows: TGTGCCAGCAGCGAAAGGGCCGCGAACACCGGGGAGCTGTTTTTT.

This clonotype has only a few counts. In DNA, the CDR3 is TGTGCCAGCAGCCAAGGCCCACAGGGAAACTCCGGGGCCAACGTCCTGACTTTC. Translated, it gives CASSQGPQGNSGANVLTF. This chain joins TRBV4-2 and TRBJ2-6; maybe TRBD1 (6 bases). CDR3 length: 18 residues. Germline V gene sequence: CDR1 LGHNA, CDR2 YNFKEQ. V was shortened by 1 base and J by 4 bases, with 17 bases between the two germline ends.

This clonotype has just a few counts. This chain uses TRBV2 with TRBJ2-7; TRBD2 aligns across 7 bases. This CDR3 region has 14 residues. Germline CDR1 and CDR2: SNHLY and FYNNEI. V gave up 5 bases and J gave up 2 bases; unmatched junction bases: 6. CDR3: CASSPAGPTYEQYF. The DNA of the CDR3 is TGTGCCAGCAGTCCAGCGGGGCCTACCTACGAGCAGTACTTC.

This clonotype was counted many times. The V call is TRBV5-5, the J call TRBJ2-7; D might be TRBD1 (5 bases). The CDR3 sequence is 15 residues long. Per the germline V gene, CDR1 is SGHKS and CDR2 is YYEKEE (reference sequence). The ends were cut back, 4 bases at V and 1 base at J, with 15 bases in the middle. CDR3 loop: CASSQDTTGSYEQYF. The CDR3 bases are TGTGCCAGCAGCCAGGACACAACCGGGTCCTACGAGCAGTACTTC. Together with reference TRBV5-5 and TRBJ2-7, the CDR3 gives the full variable domain: DAGVTQSPTHLIKTRGQQVTLRCSPISGHKSVSWYQQVLGQGPQFIFQYYEKEERGRGNFPDRFSARQFPNYSSELNVNALLLGDSALYLCASSQDTTGSYEQYFGPGTRLTVT.

This clonotype came up a few times. The CDR3 loop reads CSARIPLGQARNQPQHF. CDR3 DNA sequence: TGCAGTGCTAGGATCCCCCTCGGACAGGCCCGCAATCAGCCCCAGCATTTT. The V gene is TRBV20-1, the J gene TRBJ1-5; 7 bases are shared with TRBD1. With 3 bases clipped from V and 2 bases from J, the junction kept 13 bases outside the gene matches. Germline values: CDR1 DFQATT, CDR2 SNEGSKA (reference sequence). CDR3 size: 17 residues.

This clonotype was counted ten times or more. The genes are TRBV5-1 and TRBJ2-5, with 7 bases that match TRBD2. Germline CDR1 and CDR2: SGHRS and YFSETQ. The CDR3 sequence is 14 residues long. V lost 1 base, J lost 5 bases, and 5 bases stayed unmatched. The CDR3 reads CASSLTSVGETQYF. Here the CDR3 DNA reads TGCGCCAGCAGCTTGACTAGCGTGGGGGAGACCCAGTACTTC.

The chain is built from TRBV5-8 and TRBJ2-5; 9 bases are a match to TRBD2. V was pared by 2 bases and J by 1 base, with 3 bases of the junction left unmatched. This CDR3 comprises 15 residues. Germline V lookup: CDR1 SGHTS, CDR2 YDEGEE. The CDR3 coding sequence is TGTGCCAGCAGCTTACGCGGGAGGGTCCAAGAGACCCAGTACTTC. Its translation is CASSLRGRVQETQYF.

This clonotype was recorded at least ten times. The CDR3 protein is CASSHEGYEQYF. DNA of the CDR3: TGTGCCAGCAGCCACGAAGGATACGAGCAGTACTTC. This chain uses TRBV7-8 with TRBJ2-7; D remains unclear. V lost 5 bases and J lost 4, with 9 bases in between. Per the germline V gene, CDR1 is SGHVS and CDR2 is FQNEAQ. The CDR3 runs to 12 residues.

This clonotype was counted between two and nine times. The chain combines TRBV3-1 with TRBJ2-7; no clear D gene. V was trimmed by 1 base and J by 1 base, leaving 8 bases between them. The germline gives CDR1 LGHDT, CDR2 YNNKEL (reference sequence). This CDR3 is built from 14 residues. CDR3 DNA: TGTGCCAGCAGCCAAGTGGTGGCTTCCTACGAGCAGTACTTC. The encoded protein is CASSQVVASYEQYF.

The sample holds a few counts of this clonotype. The chain combines TRBV7-9 with TRBJ1-1; D might be TRBD1 (6 bases). CDR3 length: 15 amino acids. Germline assignment: CDR1 SEHNR and CDR2 FQNEAQ (reference sequence). The V end lost 3 bases, the J end lost 10 bases, and 21 bases lay between the germline ends. This chain's CDR3 is CASSFPGATRQGAFF. The CDR3, as DNA: TGTGCCAGCAGCTTCCCAGGGGCGACCCGACAAGGAGCTTTCTTT.

This clonotype was observed a few times. V gene TRBV28 combines with J gene TRBJ2-1; tentatively, D is TRBD2 (6 bases). With 6 bases removed from V and 0 bases from J, the gap between germline ends came to 15 bases. This CDR3 spans 16 amino acids. Germline V gives CDR1 MDHEN, CDR2 SYDVKM. The CDR3 here is CASSLIAESSYNEQFF. As DNA, the CDR3 is TGTGCCAGCAGCCTGATAGCGGAAAGCTCCTACAATGAGCAGTTCTTC.

There are many counts of this clonotype. V gene TRBV21-1 combines with J gene TRBJ2-3. TRBV21-1 is flagged as a pseudogene. CDR3 size: 13 residues. The CDR3 region has the DNA TGTGCCAGCAGCAATGGGTTCACAGATACGCAGTATTTT. As protein: CASSNGFTDTQYF.

This clonotype was counted ten times or more. V gene TRBV2 combines with J gene TRBJ1-4; TRBD1 matches at 7 bases. Germline V gives CDR1 SNHLY, CDR2 FYNNEI. Trimming at V came to 7 bases and at J to 15 bases, leaving 11 bases not matched to a gene. This CDR3 comprises 12 residues. Written as DNA, the CDR3 is TGTGCCAGCACCGCGACAGGGCGGGGGATGTTTTTT. It is translated as CASTATGRGMFF.

In this sample, this clonotype turned up a few times. V gene TRBV6-1 combines with J gene TRBJ2-7; D assignment may be TRBD1 or TRBD2 (5 bases each). V gave up 5 bases and J gave up 1 base, with 12 bases separating them. Germline CDR1 is MNHNS and CDR2 is SASEGT. The CDR3 has 14 residues. CDR3 bases: TGTGCCAGCAGTCCCCGGGACGGTTCCTACGAGCAGTACTTC. Protein: CASSPRDGSYEQYF.